Reported below is one T cell receptor beta chain. Data came from immunoSEQ multiplex PCR; TCRdb stores just in-frame clones and leaves some out. The data show roughly 490,000 clones, 75% to 85% seen once. This specimen comes from a study of shared clonotypes between healthy human individuals. This CDR3 comprises 16 residues. The germline V gene has CDR1 LGHNA and CDR2 YSLEER. With V trimmed by 4 bases and J by 0 bases, 5 bases remained unmatched. Input material: PBMCs. The source is a woman between 40 and 55 years old in good health. Some clones in this sample may be carry-over from other donors' samples. This rearrangement joins TRBV4-3 to TRBJ2-3; 9 bases are a match to TRBD1. CDR3 residues: CASSPGTGISTDTQYF. CDR3 bases: TGCGCCAGCAGCCCCGGGACAGGGATCAGCACAGATACGCAGTATTTT.